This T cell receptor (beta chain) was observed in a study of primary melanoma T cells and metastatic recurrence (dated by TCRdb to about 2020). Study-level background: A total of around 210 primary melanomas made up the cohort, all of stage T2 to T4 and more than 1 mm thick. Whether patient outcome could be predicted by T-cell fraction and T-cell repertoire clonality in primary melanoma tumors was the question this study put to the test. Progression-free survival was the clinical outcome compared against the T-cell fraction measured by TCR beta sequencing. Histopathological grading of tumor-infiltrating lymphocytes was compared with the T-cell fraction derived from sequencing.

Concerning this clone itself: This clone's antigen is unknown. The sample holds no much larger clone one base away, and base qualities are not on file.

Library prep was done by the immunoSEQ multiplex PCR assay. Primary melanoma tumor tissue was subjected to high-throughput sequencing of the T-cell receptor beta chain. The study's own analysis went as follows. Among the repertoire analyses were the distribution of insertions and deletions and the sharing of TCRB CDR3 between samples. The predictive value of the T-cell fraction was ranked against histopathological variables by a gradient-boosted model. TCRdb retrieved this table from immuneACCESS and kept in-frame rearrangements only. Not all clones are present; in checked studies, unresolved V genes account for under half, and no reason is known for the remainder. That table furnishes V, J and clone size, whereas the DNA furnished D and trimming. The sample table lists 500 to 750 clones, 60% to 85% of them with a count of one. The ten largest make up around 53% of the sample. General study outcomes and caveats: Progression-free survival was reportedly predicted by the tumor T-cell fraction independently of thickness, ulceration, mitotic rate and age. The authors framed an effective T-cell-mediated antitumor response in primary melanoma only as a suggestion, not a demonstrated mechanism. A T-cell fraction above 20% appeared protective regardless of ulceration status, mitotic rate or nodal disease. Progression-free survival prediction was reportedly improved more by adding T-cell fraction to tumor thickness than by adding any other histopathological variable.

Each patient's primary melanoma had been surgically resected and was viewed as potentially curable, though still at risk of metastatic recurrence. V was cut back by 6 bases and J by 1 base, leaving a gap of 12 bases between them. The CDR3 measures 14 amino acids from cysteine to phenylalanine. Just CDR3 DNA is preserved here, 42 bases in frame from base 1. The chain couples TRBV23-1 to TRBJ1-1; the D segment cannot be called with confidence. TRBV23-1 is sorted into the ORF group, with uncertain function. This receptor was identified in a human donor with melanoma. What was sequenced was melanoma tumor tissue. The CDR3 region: CASSQVKGNTEAFF. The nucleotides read TGCGCCAGCAGCCAAGTAAAAGGGAACACTGAAGCTTTCTTT.